This T cell receptor (beta chain) was sequenced during a study of shared clonotypes between healthy human individuals (dated by TCRdb to about 2020). With regard to the full study: A couple of women and a few men aged 18 to 49 years were included in the cohort. For each donor, three plates each were used for CD4 naive and CD4 memory, two plates were used for CD8 naive, and one plate was used for CD8 memory. To estimate repertoire size and how much clonotype sharing occurs between individuals, the study deeply sequenced the blood TCR repertoires of roughly 5 healthy adults. Libraries were prepared and TCR repertoires were sequenced by different laboratories using diverse techniques, in order to increase sequencing depth and limit assay-specific biases. Each donor's leukapheresis produced roughly between roughly 0.85 and 9 billion PBMCs.

CD8 naive samples were CD45RO-negative cells positively selected for CCR7, giving a CD45RA+CCR7+ population that excluded TemRA cells. The donors were healthy, HIV-negative adults with no recently reported acute infections or vaccinations. Every donor was a Caucasian adult residing in Nashville, Tennessee, USA. Blood was collected by leukapheresis, and PBMCs were isolated by Ficoll-Histopaque density gradient centrifugation and then cryopreserved in liquid nitrogen vapor phase. Purity and quantity of every magnetically sorted T cell population were checked by analytical flow cytometry. Genomic DNA was isolated from every sorted fraction and measured by UV absorbance on a Nanodrop 2000c. TCR CDR3 regions were amplified from genomic DNA by multiplex PCR using the deep immunoSEQ assay. Genomic DNA extracted from each cell subset was distributed evenly over all wells of several immunoSEQ 96-well plates, and each plate served as one replicate. For sorted subsets, approximately 200 ng of genomic DNA, equivalent to 25,000 to 35,000 T cell genomes, went into each replicate PCR. Purified libraries were quantified with a Qubit 3.0 fluorometer, sized on a Bioanalyzer 2100, and re-quantified with the KAPA Library Quantification kit. Every immunoSEQ 96-well plate was sequenced on a separate single-read 150-cycle Illumina NextSeq 550 flow cell. On the study's bioinformatics: Because the immunoSEQ output included only junctional sequences and no quality scores, the filtering could not be the same as the filtering used for full-length reads. To assign V/J genes and CDR3, sequences were annotated using PyIR, a Python wrapper for IgBLAST v1.9, with IMGT germline references. Reads with weak V/J assignments (E-value above 1e-6), missing CDR3, stop codons, out-of-frame junctions, or ambiguous translated residues were removed. A V3J clonotype was defined by an identical inferred V gene, J gene, and CDR3 amino acid sequence. Percentage overlap between repertoires was computed as shared unique clonotypes divided by the size of the smaller repertoire. Repertoire richness was assessed with RTK rarefaction, the Chao1 estimator, and Recon v2.1 estimates of unobserved clonotypes. OLGA was used to compute generation probabilities for all TCRbeta clonotypes that the gDNA method yielded from a few donors. The clones in this table, taken by TCRdb from immuneACCESS, are in-frame only. Not every clone is retained; where verified, under half of the shortfall comes from an unresolved V gene, and the cause of the rest is unknown. That table is the source of V, J and clone size, and D and trimming were worked out from the DNA. Within this sample are about 700,000 clones, with around 90% of them counted one time only. Approximately 24% of the sample is held by the ten biggest clonotypes.

This clone appeared a few times. Its antigen is still unknown. There are no base qualities to consult, and no much larger clone falls within one base. Points the paper makes about the study in general: Compared with non-shared clonotypes, clonotypes shared by all four sorted-subset donors had higher generation probabilities. Sampling was restricted to blood, and TCR repertoires in tissues likely differ from the TCR repertoires found in blood. When a handful of donors were compared, the shared fraction of clonotypes was around 5% for naive CD4, approximately 3.3% for naive CD8, 2.3% for memory CD4, and less than 0.5% for memory CD8. Even with the large sequencing depth, rarefaction of the sorted-subset datasets indicated that sequencing was incomplete. Pairwise subsampling led to the expectation that sequencing depth would affect the degree of clonotype sharing among donors. Estimated clonotype richness was generally larger for naive than for memory subsets. The genetic and exposure-history diversity represented was limited by the small number of donors.

V has 0 bases trimmed and J has 9 bases trimmed; junction bases matching no gene number 7. Per the germline V gene, SGDLS is the CDR1 and YYNGEE is the CDR2. The CDR3 runs 15 amino acids, cysteine and phenylalanine included. The retained sequence is limited to the CDR3, 45 bases, with the frame set at the first base. The chain uses TRBV9 and TRBJ2-2, with 8 central nucleotides matching TRBD2. Sample: naive CD8+ T cells sorted from blood. In light of the paper, this sample's cell subset or site label describes: CD45RA+CCR7+. This TCR was recovered from a man aged 25-45 years in good health. The nucleotides read TGTGCCAGCAGCGTAGCGGCGGGAGGAACGCGGGAGCTGTTTTTT. This is translated as CASSVAAGGTRELFF.